This T cell receptor (beta chain) was profiled in a study of T cell clusters in autoimmune cytopenias. General study points: Compared with active autoimmune hepatitis patients, healthy donors showed approximately 3-fold more exclusive TRB clusters. The T cell clusters came from computational analysis alone and lack functional validation.

Each sample's input was 250 ng genomic DNA, some 38,000 genome equivalents. TRB was amplified by touch-down multiplex PCR, primer pools A and B combined. TCRdb reanalyzed the multiplex PCR reads and collapses them to one entry per CDR3 protein, without DNA. The listing contains around 7,500 distinct CDR3 sequences. This CDR3 spans 16 amino acids. Germline V gene sequence: CDR1 SGHVS, CDR2 FNYEAQ. Considering frequency, this clonotype is medium-sized (0.01 to 0.1%). The antigen remains unidentified. These data were also reused for a study on T cell repertoires in aging, cancer and after chemotherapy. That study reports: Loss of evenness, beyond lost richness, contributed to age-related TCR diversity decline in cancer patients.

The sample consisted of peripheral blood. The rearrangement links TRBV7-6 to TRBJ2-7; TCRdb's D gene call, TRBD2, goes unchecked for lack of DNA. This receptor was identified in a human donor with an autoimmune cytopenia or autoimmune hepatitis (not recorded which). The CDR3 reads CASSQKYGGGGSEQYF. Complete variable domain (other parts from reference TRBV7-6 and TRBJ2-7): GAGVSQSPRYKVTKRGQDVALRCDPISGHVSLYWYRQALGQGPEFLTYFNYEAQQDKSGLPNDRFSAERPEGSISTLTIQRTEQRDSAMYRCASSQKYGGGGSEQYFGPGTRLTVT.